This TCR beta chain was recovered during a study of vaccination and CD4 T cells after COVID-19 (dated by TCRdb to 2021 to 2024). Notes on the research overall: Convalescent patients had a positive SARS-CoV-2 result on nasal swab PCR, and of these patients, 8 or 9 had mild disease and one had severe disease. In the convalescent cohort there were six males and four females, among whom were two Hispanic individuals, seven Caucasians, two Asians and one multiracial person. Each participant got two doses of either the Pfizer-BioNTech BNT162b2 vaccine (n=8) or the Moderna mRNA-1273 vaccine (n=2). Post-COVID blood samples from convalescent patients were collected a median of roughly 100 days after diagnosis, with a range of roughly 35 to 180 days. The time from the second vaccine dose to post-vaccine blood sampling had a median of around 72 days and ranged from about 12 to 250 days. For stimulating the cultures, overlapping spike peptide pools were used, derived from SARS-CoV-2 as well as from the common cold coronaviruses HCoV-NL63, HCoV-OC43 and HCoV-229E. In control cultures, a CEFX viral epitope pool was used as positive control, an HIV-1 Nef peptide pool was used as negative control, or no peptide was added. In about 11 COVID-19 convalescent patients and 4 infection-naive healthy vaccine recipients, the spike-specific CD4+ TCR repertoire before mRNA vaccination was compared with the repertoire after mRNA vaccination.

The library was prepared using PCR. DNA from cultured CD4+ T cells was subjected to TCR sequencing with the Oncomine TCR Beta short-read assay at the Johns Hopkins FTIC core. The QIAamp micro DNA kit was used to extract genomic DNA from the cultured CD4+ T cells. The Oncomine TCR Beta libraries from cultured CD4+ T cells were pooled using unique dual indexes and then sequenced on an Illumina iSeq 100. In the paper's pipeline: Non-productive sequences were filtered out, and CDR3s that did not start with C, did not end with F or W, or were shorter than 7 amino acids were discarded. Antigen-specific clonotypes were identified using the MANAFEST web application through comparison of peptide-stimulated wells with reference and other culture wells. To be called positive, a clone needed an FDR below 0.05, an odds ratio above 5, and a productive frequency above 0.1% in at least two of three replicate wells. Clonotypes that were significantly expanded in both SARS-CoV-2 spike wells and at least one common cold coronavirus spike condition were defined as cross-reactive. Similarity between CDR3 sequences was evaluated in R version 3.6.1 using Levenshtein distances (stringdist) and unrooted phylogenetic trees (ape). The public reads were run again by TCRdb, first through fastp at Q25 and then through MiXCR, and only productive beta chains were kept. CDR3 protein sequences are deduplicated, and each keeps its most common genes and DNA. Clone size and V and J calls follow TCRdb, not the original study. This sample has some 10,000 distinct CDR3 sequences in its table, and around 46% of those were observed once. The top ten constitute 21% of the sample.

Concerning this clonotype: Its antigen specificity is not known. Per-base qualities were not stored, and no clone one base away is much larger.

The sample's treatment or condition, from its label and the paper: approximately nine-day PBMC culture with coronavirus spike peptide pools or control peptides (ViraFEST assay). The ViraFEST assay, used in the study, expanded antigen-specific T cells with peptide pools and then identified the expanded clonotypes through TCR sequencing. The convalescent patients' positive SARS-CoV-2 PCR tests were from March to December 2020, which was before the Alpha, Beta and Delta variants emerged in the United States. PBMCs were cultured at around 2 million per well in IMDM supplemented with approximately 5% human AB serum and 10 IU/ml IL-2, with approximately 9.5 ug/ml peptide pools added. Half of the culture medium was replaced with fresh IL-2-containing medium on days 3 and 7. After 9 to 11 days of culture, CD4+ T cells were isolated by negative selection with the EasySep CD4+ T cell isolation kit. PBMCs were separated from whole blood using Ficoll-Paque Plus gradient centrifugation and then either used fresh or cryopreserved at -140C. Each culture condition was generally run in triplicate wells.

The investigation overall reported the following: In convalescent patients, nearly all vaccine-specific clones (304 of 307) were found to be mono-reactive for SARS-CoV-2 spike rather than cross-reactive with common cold coronaviruses. In convalescent patients, a median around 90% of post-vaccine SARS-CoV-2-reactive clones were detected only after vaccination, suggesting vaccine-specific priming. Only a relatively small number of convalescent patients were included in the study, and early timepoints following natural infection were not analyzed. An increase in the median number of SARS-CoV-2-reactive clonotypes from approximately 21 after infection to some 38 after vaccination was observed, but the change was not found to be significant.

Counted from cysteine to phenylalanine, this CDR3 has 13 amino acids. Just the 39-base CDR3 DNA is kept, in frame starting at base 1. Reading the germline V gene gives CDR1 SNHLY and CDR2 FYNNEI. Trimming at the junction amounts to 6 bases on V and 6 bases on J, and the germline ends lie 13 bases apart. Sequencing was carried out using CD4+ T cells from blood, cultured in vitro. The TCR comes from a human donor who had recovered from COVID-19. The receptor chain draws on TRBV2 and TRBJ2-3; no D gene can be assigned with confidence. The encoded CDR3 is CASRKNTADTQYF. The nucleotide sequence reads TGTGCCAGCAGGAAAAACACCGCGGATACGCAGTATTTT.